This T cell receptor beta chain derives from a study of T cell clonality in common variable immunodeficiency. Data came from immunoSEQ multiplex PCR; TCRdb stores just in-frame clones and leaves some out. Altogether just over 15,000 clones were found in the sample, and no singletons occur. General study findings and limits: In common variable immunodeficiency, TCR beta chains reportedly carried fewer deletions and N-nucleotide insertions.

The CDR3 runs to 17 residues. V trimming: 2 bases; J trimming: 5 bases; junction bases outside the gene matches: 8. Per the germline V gene, CDR1 is MNHEY and CDR2 is SVGEGT. This clone showed up just a few times. Its target is unknown. The read ends 3 residues shy of where the CDR3 ends; the end is completed using the germline J gene. The V and J genes are TRBV6-2 or TRBV6-3 and TRBJ1-6, with 8 bases identical to TRBD1. This receptor was identified in a human donor with common variable immunodeficiency. Input material: peripheral blood mononuclear cells. CDR3 in amino acids: CASSYPRTGSNNSPLHF. The covered CDR3 bases are TGTGCCAGCAGTTACCCTCGGACAGGGAGTAATAATTCACCC.